The source of this TCR beta chain is a study of CD8 T cells in ankylosing spondylitis. Study-wide results and limits: A number of the motif variants had already been described in reactive arthritis synovial fluid and blood. A TCR beta motif made of several highly homologous variants seemed typical of ankylosing spondylitis blood. Clones linked to disease were reported to show significant enrichment in matched ankylosing spondylitis synovial fluid. In peripheral blood, disease-linked CD8+ clones occurred at relatively low frequencies.

This clonotype was seen a few times. Antigen: not known. Libraries for TCR beta were made by quantitative 5'-RACE with molecular barcodes. TCRdb reprocessed the 5' RACE reads with MiXCR, giving one entry per CDR3 protein. The sample carries some 700,000 distinct CDR3 sequences, around a fifth recorded once. Trimming pared 5 bases from V and 5 bases from J, leaving 7 bases between. Germline-derived CDR1 and CDR2 are SGHTA and FQGNSA. The CDR3 length is 12 residues. This receptor was taken from a male donor with ankylosing spondylitis. This rearrangement joins TRBV7-2 to TRBJ1-3; possibly TRBD1 for D (5 bases). The sample comprised blood, either unsorted or a sorted T cell fraction (not recorded which). The CDR3: CASSRDRNTIYF. CDR3 in DNA: TGTGCCAGCAGCAGGGACCGAAACACCATATATTTT.